This TCR beta chain was obtained from a study of cytomegalovirus exposure and HLA in healthy donors. Study-wide results and caveats: In terms of immune exposure information, only CMV serostatus was available.

The V segment lost 3 bases and the J segment 8 bases; nucleotides outside the gene matches: 12. This CDR3 contains 16 residues. Germline loops: CDR1 SNHLY, CDR2 FYNNEI. As to this clone: Its antigen is currently unknown.

The PCR had 60 Vbeta and 13 Jbeta primers. Using immunoSEQ multiplex PCR, the repertoire was profiled, and TCRdb retains in-frame clones only, with some absent. Of over 100,000 clones in the sample, roughly 78% were seen once. This TCR was recovered from a woman aged 25 to 39 in good health and CMV-seropositive. The specimen was PBMCs. The genes are TRBV2 and TRBJ2-1, with TRBD2 matching 8 bases. DNA of the CDR3: TGTGCCAGCAGTGATAAACGGACCGCGGGGGGCTATGAGCAGTTCTTC. It encodes CASSDKRTAGGYEQFF.